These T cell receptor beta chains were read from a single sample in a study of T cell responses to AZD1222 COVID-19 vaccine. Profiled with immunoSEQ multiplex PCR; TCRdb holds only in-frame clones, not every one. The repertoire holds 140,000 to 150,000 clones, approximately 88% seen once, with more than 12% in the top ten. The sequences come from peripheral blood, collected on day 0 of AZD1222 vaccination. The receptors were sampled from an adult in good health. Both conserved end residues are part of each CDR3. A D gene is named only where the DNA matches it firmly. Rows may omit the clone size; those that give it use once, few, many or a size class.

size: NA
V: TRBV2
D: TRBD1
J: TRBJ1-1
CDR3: CASSQGVNTEAFF
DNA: TGTGCCAGCAGTCAGGGGGTGAACACTGAAGCTTTCTTT

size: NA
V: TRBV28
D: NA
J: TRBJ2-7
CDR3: CASSTTLAGLRYF
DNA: TGTGCCAGCAGCACTACTCTTGCAGGGCTCCGGTACTTC

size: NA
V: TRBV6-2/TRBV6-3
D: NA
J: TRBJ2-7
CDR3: CASSYWGTEQYF
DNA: TGTGCCAGCAGTTACTGGGGGACCGAGCAGTACTTC

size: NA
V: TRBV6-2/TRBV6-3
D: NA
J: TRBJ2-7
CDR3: CASSYSGSGYEQYF
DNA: TGTGCCAGCAGTTACAGCGGCAGTGGTTACGAGCAGTACTTC

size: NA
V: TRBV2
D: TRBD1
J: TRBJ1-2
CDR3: CASMRTGSSGYTF
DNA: TGTGCCAGCATGAGGACAGGGAGTAGTGGCTACACCTTC

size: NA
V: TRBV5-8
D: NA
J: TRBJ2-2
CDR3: CASSPGLPRTGELFF
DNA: TGTGCCAGCAGCCCGGGACTCCCACGCACCGGGGAGCTGTTTTTT

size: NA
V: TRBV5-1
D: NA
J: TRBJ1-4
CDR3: CASSLRTTNEKLFF
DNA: TGCGCCAGCAGCTTACGGACAACTAATGAAAAACTGTTTTTT

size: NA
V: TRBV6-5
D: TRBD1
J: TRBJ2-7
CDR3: CASSLQGARNEQYF
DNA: TGTGCCAGCAGTTTACAGGGGGCGCGAAACGAGCAGTACTTC

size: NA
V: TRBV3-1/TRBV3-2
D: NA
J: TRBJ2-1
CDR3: CASSQDSGRHNEQFF
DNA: TGTGCCAGCAGCCAAGATTCCGGACGCCACAATGAGCAGTTCTTC

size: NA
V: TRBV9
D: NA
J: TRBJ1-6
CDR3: CASSVGRPYNSPLHF
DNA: TGTGCCAGCAGCGTAGGGAGACCCTATAATTCACCCCTCCACTTT

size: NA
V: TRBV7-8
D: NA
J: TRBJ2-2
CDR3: CASNTRRDTGELFF
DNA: TGTGCCAGCAACACCCGACGGGACACCGGGGAGCTGTTTTTT

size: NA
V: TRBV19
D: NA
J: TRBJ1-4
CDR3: CASSKWQAATNEKLFF
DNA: TGTGCCAGTAGTAAATGGCAGGCTGCAACTAATGAAAAACTGTTTTTT

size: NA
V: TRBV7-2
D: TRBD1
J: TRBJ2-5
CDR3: CASSYSGTGAETQYF
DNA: TGTGCCAGCAGCTATTCCGGGACAGGGGCAGAGACCCAGTACTTC

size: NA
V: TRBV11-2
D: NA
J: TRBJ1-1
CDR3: CASSLGGGMNTEAFF
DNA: TGTGCCAGCAGCTTAGGGGGAGGCATGAACACTGAAGCTTTCTTT

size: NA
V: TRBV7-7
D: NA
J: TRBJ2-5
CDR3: CASSQGGGARETQYF
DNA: TGTGCCAGCTCCCAAGGTGGGGGGGCGCGAGAGACCCAGTACTTC

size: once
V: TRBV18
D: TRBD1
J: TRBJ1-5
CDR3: CASSYQGAVNQPQHF
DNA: TGTGCCAGCTCGTATCAGGGGGCTGTCAATCAGCCCCAGCATTTT

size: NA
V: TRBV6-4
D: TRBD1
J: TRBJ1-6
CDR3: CASSSNRGWRDSPLHF
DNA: TGTGCCAGCAGTTCAAACAGGGGGTGGAGAGACTCACCCCTCCACTTT

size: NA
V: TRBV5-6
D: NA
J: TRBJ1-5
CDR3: CASSRERVEPQHF
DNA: TGTGCCAGCAGCAGGGAAAGGGTTGAGCCCCAGCATTTT

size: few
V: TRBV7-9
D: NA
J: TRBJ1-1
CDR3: CASSQGWEGDTEAFF
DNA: TGTGCCAGCAGCCAAGGGTGGGAGGGGGACACTGAAGCTTTCTTT

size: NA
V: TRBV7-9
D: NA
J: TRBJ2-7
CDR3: CASSLEETPYF
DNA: TGTGCCAGCAGCTTAGAAGAGACCCCTTACTTC

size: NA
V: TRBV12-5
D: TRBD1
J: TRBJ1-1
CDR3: CASGLGQGRAFF
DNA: TGTGCTAGTGGTTTGGGACAGGGGAGGGCTTTCTTT

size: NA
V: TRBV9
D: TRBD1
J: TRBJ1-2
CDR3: CASNTGDLGGYTF
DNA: TGTGCCAGCAATACAGGGGACTTGGGAGGCTACACCTTC

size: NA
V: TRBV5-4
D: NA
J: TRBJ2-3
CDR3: CASSLPTDTQYF
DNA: TGTGCCAGCAGCTTGCCTACAGATACGCAGTATTTT

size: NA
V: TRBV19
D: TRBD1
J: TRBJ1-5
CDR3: CASSMEGALSNQPQHF
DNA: TGTGCCAGTAGTATGGAGGGGGCTCTTAGCAATCAGCCCCAGCATTTT

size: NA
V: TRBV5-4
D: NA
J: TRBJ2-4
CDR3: CASSLGGTDRAKNIQYF
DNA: TGTGCCAGCAGCTTGGGGGGAACAGATCGAGCCAAAAACATTCAGTACTTC

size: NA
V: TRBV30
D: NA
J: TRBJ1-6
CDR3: CAWSGGSGLFSGNSPLHF
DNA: TGTGCCTGGAGTGGGGGGTCAGGCTTGTTCTCGGGTAATTCACCCCTCCACTTT

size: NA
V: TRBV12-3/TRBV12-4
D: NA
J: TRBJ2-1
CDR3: CASSPGEEQFF
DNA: TGTGCCAGCAGCCCCGGGGAGGAGCAGTTCTTC

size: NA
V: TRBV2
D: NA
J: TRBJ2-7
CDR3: CASSDGNYEQYF
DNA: TGTGCCAGCAGTGATGGGAACTACGAGCAGTACTTC

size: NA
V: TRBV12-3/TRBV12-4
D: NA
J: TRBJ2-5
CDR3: CASRRQQETQYF
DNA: TGTGCCAGCAGGAGGCAACAAGAGACCCAGTACTTC

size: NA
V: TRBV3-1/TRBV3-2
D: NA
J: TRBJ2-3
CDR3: CASSPQISSTDTQYF
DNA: TGTGCCAGCAGTCCTCAAATATCTAGCACAGATACGCAGTATTTT

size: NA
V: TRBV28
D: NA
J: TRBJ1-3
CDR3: CASQGGGSGNTIYF
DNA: TGTGCCAGCCAAGGCGGGGGCTCTGGAAACACCATATATTTT

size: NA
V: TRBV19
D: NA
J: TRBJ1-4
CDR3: CASSMSPGTGSEKLFF
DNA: TGTGCCAGTAGTATGAGCCCCGGAACAGGGAGTGAAAAACTGTTTTTT

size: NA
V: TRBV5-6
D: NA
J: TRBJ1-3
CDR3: CASSLSYNTGNTIYF
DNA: TGTGCCAGCAGCTTGTCCTACAATACTGGAAACACCATATATTTT